The 32 T cell receptor beta chains in this list originate from one sample, sequenced in a study of blood T cell repertoires in COVID-19 (dated by TCRdb to 2018 to 2021). Libraries came from the immunoSEQ multiplex PCR assay. The table was pulled from immuneACCESS by TCRdb, which kept in-frame rearrangements only. Such tables lose some clones; where checked, under half of the loss comes from unresolved V genes, and the rest has no known cause. The sample includes tens of thousands of clones, with about 88% observed a single time. The ten largest clones capture around two fifths of the sample. The sequenced sample consisted of peripheral blood. These receptors were taken from a woman aged 60-75 years with COVID-19, enrolled during active disease.

The genes are TRBV20-1 and TRBJ2-7; D not certain. This CDR3 is built from 13 residues. Germline V CDR1 and CDR2: DFQATT, SNEGSKA (reference sequence). Trimming removed 3 bases from V and 2 bases from J, with 11 bases in between. CDR3 nucleotide sequence: TGCAGTGCTAGTACCCCCTCTACCTACGAGCAGTACTTC. Translating it yields CSASTPSTYEQYF.

The rearrangement uses TRBV7-9 and TRBJ2-5; the match to TRBD2 covers 7 bases. V dropped 1 base and J dropped 4; count of bases not matched to a gene: 9. The CDR3 spans 16 residues. The germline gives CDR1 SEHNR, CDR2 FQNEAQ (reference sequence). The CDR3 reads CASSLGFRGVSETQYF. The CDR3 nucleotides read TGTGCCAGCAGCTTAGGCTTTCGGGGGGTGTCAGAGACCCAGTACTTC.

The V and J genes are TRBV7-9 and TRBJ2-1; 8 nucleotides agree with TRBD2. Per germline, CDR1 SEHNR and CDR2 FQNEAQ (reference sequence). The CDR3 is 16 amino acids. The junction had 12 bases not matched to a gene; V was cut back by 2 bases and J by 9 bases. CDR3 DNA sequence: TGTGCCAGCAGCTTAACGGGCGGGAGGAACGAGATTGAGCAGTTCTTC. This translates into CASSLTGGRNEIEQFF.

CDR3 in amino acids: CASSVALGTGVEYGYTF. The DNA for the CDR3 is TGTGCCAGCAGCGTAGCGTTGGGGACAGGGGTAGAGTATGGCTACACCTTC. The rearrangement joins TRBV9 to TRBJ1-2, with 10 bases identical to TRBD1. Germline loops: CDR1 SGDLS, CDR2 YYNGEE. V gave up 0 bases and J gave up 5 bases; unmatched junction bases: 10. This CDR3 is 17 amino acids long.

The chain links TRBV4-3 to TRBJ2-3; 9 bases agree with TRBD2. Per the germline V gene, CDR1 is LGHNA and CDR2 is YSLEER. This CDR3 contains 14 residues. Trimming cost V 8 bases and J 5 bases; bases outside gene matches: 8. CDR3 in DNA: TGCGCCAGCGGGCTAGCGGGAATACGAGATACGCAGTATTTT. It is translated as CASGLAGIRDTQYF.

This chain joins TRBV25-1 and TRBJ1-1; 7 bases fit TRBD1. This CDR3 comprises 16 residues. CDR1 is MGHDK and CDR2 is SYGVNS in the germline V gene. V was clipped by 4 bases and J by 0 bases; unmatched bases: 8. CDR3 coding DNA: TGTGCCAGCAGTGCCAAGACAGGGACCCTGAACACTGAAGCTTTCTTT. Protein: CASSAKTGTLNTEAFF.

This clone has a single count. V and J are TRBV6-1 and TRBJ1-5; D uncertain. Trimming cost V 8 bases and J 8 bases, with 13 bases left between them. The CDR3 contains 12 residues. Germline CDR1 MNHNS, CDR2 SASEGT. The CDR3 nucleotides are TGTGCCAGCGATCTCCCGGGAGAGCCCCAGCATTTT. As protein: CASDLPGEPQHF.

The chain couples TRBV5-6 to TRBJ2-4; D is perhaps TRBD1 (5 bases). Germline CDR1 is SGHDT and CDR2 is YYEEEE. Deletions cut 4 bases from V and 11 bases from J, with 10 bases between. The CDR3 contains 11 residues. CDR3 in DNA: TGTGCCAGCAGCCAGAAGGGGCTTCAGTACTTC. Amino acids: CASSQKGLQYF.

The V gene is TRBV3-1 (or the pseudogene TRBV3-2), the J gene TRBJ2-1; D ambiguous. V lost 1 base to trimming and J lost 8 bases, with 12 bases between them. Germline CDR1 is LGHDT and CDR2 is YNNKEL (reference sequence). The length of the CDR3 is 14 residues. The CDR3 DNA is TGTGCCAGCAGCCAAGGCGGCGGAGCGTATGAGCAGTTCTTC. It yields the protein CASSQGGGAYEQFF.

The chain employs TRBV4-2 and TRBJ2-3; 15 bases fit TRBD2. V lost 4 bases to trimming and J lost 2 bases; unmatched junction nucleotides: 4. The germline V gene encodes CDR1 LGHNA and CDR2 YNFKEQ. This CDR3 is 17 amino acids long. CDR3 nucleotides: TGTGCCAGCAGCCTGGGACTAGCGGGGGGTATCACAGATACGCAGTATTTT. It translates to CASSLGLAGGITDTQYF.

The chain links TRBV6-1 to TRBJ2-7; no reliable D call. The CDR3 length is 14 residues. Trimming stripped 2 bases from V and 0 bases from J, with 8 bases between. CDR1 and CDR2 (germline): MNHNS, SASEGT. The CDR3 DNA sequence: TGTGCCAGCAGTGAATATGCAGACTCCTACGAGCAGTACTTC. Translated: CASSEYADSYEQYF.

The chain uses TRBV6-5 and TRBJ2-1; 9 positions match TRBD1. V was pared by 6 bases and J by 7 bases, with 10 bases of the junction left unmatched. CDR1 MNHEY and CDR2 SVGAGI come from the germline V gene. The CDR3 has 15 amino acids. For the CDR3, the DNA is TGTGCCAGCAGCCCAGTGGGACAGGGTGAGAATGAGCAGTTCTTC. Residues: CASSPVGQGENEQFF.

The chain has TRBV7-9 and TRBJ1-2, with a tentative D call TRBD1 (6 bases). The CDR3 loop spans 16 amino acids. Trimming took 6 bases from V and 1 from J, leaving 18 bases between them. Germline CDR1 reads SEHNR; CDR2 reads FQNEAQ (reference sequence). CDR3 sequence (DNA): TGTGCCAGCAGGCACACTACAGGGTATCATAACTATGGCTACACCTTC. Translating gives CASRHTTGYHNYGYTF. The variable domain in full, with the rest retrieved from reference TRBV7-9 and TRBJ1-2, is DTGVSQNPRHKITKRGQNVTFRCDPISEHNRLYWYRQTLGQGPEFLTYFQNEAQLEKSRLLSDRFSAERPKGSFSTLEIQRTEQGDSAMYLCASRHTTGYHNYGYTFGSGTRLTVV.

The chain combines TRBV5-1 with TRBJ1-1; D is possibly TRBD1 (5 bases). The germline V gene has CDR1 SGHRS and CDR2 YFSETQ. V was trimmed by 3 bases and J by 4 bases, leaving 13 bases between them. The CDR3 spans 14 residues. CDR3 loop: CASSYRGGVTEAFF. CDR3 DNA sequence: TGCGCCAGCAGCTACCGCGGAGGGGTCACTGAAGCTTTCTTT. Combining the CDR3 with reference TRBV5-1 and TRBJ1-1 gives the whole variable domain KAGVTQTPRYLIKTRGQQVTLSCSPISGHRSVSWYQQTPGQGLQFLFEYFSETQRNKGNFPGRFSGRQFSNSRSEMNVSTLELGDSALYLCASSYRGGVTEAFFGQGTRLTVV.

The chain has TRBV6-5 and TRBJ1-6, with 9 nucleotides matching TRBD1. CDR3 length: 14 residues. In germline, CDR1 is MNHEY, CDR2 SVGAGI. The trim removed 7 bases at V and 10 bases at J, leaving 8 bases unmatched. The CDR3 DNA sequence: TGTGCCAGCACCGATCCGGGACAGGGATCACCCCTCCACTTT. Its translation is CASTDPGQGSPLHF.

This chain uses TRBV19 with TRBJ2-2; 8 bases agree with TRBD2. The CDR3 consists of 14 residues. Germline CDR1 is LNHDA and CDR2 is SQIVND (reference sequence). The V gene end was trimmed by 5 bases and the J gene end by 4 bases; junction bases not matched to a gene: 3. CDR3 sequence: CASSPSGSTGELFF. Here the CDR3 DNA reads TGTGCCAGTAGTCCCAGCGGGAGCACCGGGGAGCTGTTTTTT.

V is TRBV9 and J is TRBJ1-2, with TRBD1 matching over 8 bases. The germline V gene has CDR1 SGDLS and CDR2 YYNGEE. J gave up 3 bases and V 4 bases, and 5 bases lay outside the gene matches. The CDR3 spans 14 residues. The CDR3 DNA reads TGTGCCAGCAGCCCAGGGGGCGACGACTATGGCTACACCTTC. Its protein product is CASSPGGDDYGYTF.

This clone has a handful of counts. The genes are TRBV7-2 and TRBJ2-5; D is unclear. CDR1 is SGHTA and CDR2 is FQGNSA in the germline V gene. V lost 4 bases and J 3 bases, leaving 3 bases between the germline ends. The CDR3 sequence is 11 residues long. Here the CDR3 DNA reads TGTGCCAGCAGCTCAGAAGAGACCCAGTACTTC. Its protein product is CASSSEETQYF.

The chain is built from TRBV7-2 and TRBJ1-3; 7 nucleotides agree with TRBD1. This CDR3 spans 16 amino acids. The V gene's germline CDR1 is SGHTA and CDR2 FQGNSA. Unmatched junction bases numbered 9, after V lost 3 bases and J lost 4 bases. For the CDR3, the DNA is TGTGCCAGCAGCTTCGGTTCCAGGGGGACGGGAAACACCATATATTTT. Translation: CASSFGSRGTGNTIYF.

V usage is TRBV2 and J usage is TRBJ2-4; D is undetermined. The germline gives CDR1 SNHLY, CDR2 FYNNEI. Trimming cost V 3 bases and J 7 bases, with 13 bases left between them. CDR3 length equals 14 residues. The CDR3 bases are TGTGCCAGCAGTGACCTCCTCCGTGTGAACATTCAGTACTTC. Translated: CASSDLLRVNIQYF. Variable domain in full (rest from reference TRBV2 and TRBJ2-4): EPEVTQTPSHQVTQMGQEVILRCVPISNHLYFYWYRQILGQKVEFLVSFYNNEISEKSEIFDDQFSVERPDGSNFTLKIRSTKLEDSAMYFCASSDLLRVNIQYFGAGTRLSVL.

The chain has TRBV4-3 and TRBJ2-3; D gene uncertain. This CDR3 has 14 amino acids. Germline assignment: CDR1 LGHNA and CDR2 YSLEER. V was shortened by 5 bases and J by 6 bases, with 15 bases between the two germline ends. Here the CDR3 reads CASSSRDSSDTQYF. Written as DNA, the CDR3 is TGCGCCAGCAGCTCCCGTGACTCTTCCGATACGCAGTATTTT.

The gene calls are TRBV28 and TRBJ1-5, with no clear D. The CDR3 sequence is 15 residues long. V was trimmed by 5 bases and J by 2 bases, leaving 13 bases between them. Per germline, CDR1 MDHEN and CDR2 SYDVKM. The CDR3 DNA follows: TGTGCCAGCAGTACCATACTGCGGGGCAATCAGCCCCAGCATTTT. This sequence encodes CASSTILRGNQPQHF.

V usage is TRBV7-6 and J usage is TRBJ2-5; 10 bases match TRBD2. Germline CDR1 SGHVS, CDR2 FNYEAQ. V lost 1 base to trimming and J lost 0 bases; unmatched junction nucleotides: 2. CDR3 length: 16 amino acids. In DNA, the CDR3 is TGTGCCAGCAGCTTAGGGCTAGCGGGGGACCAAGAGACCCAGTACTTC. Amino acid sequence: CASSLGLAGDQETQYF.

V is TRBV5-1 and J is TRBJ2-1; 8 bases align to TRBD1. With 6 bases clipped from V and 3 bases from J, the junction kept 5 bases outside the gene matches. Germline values: CDR1 SGHRS, CDR2 YFSETQ. The CDR3 runs to 14 residues. DNA for the CDR3: TGCGCCAGCAAGGGACAGGCAATCTACAATGAGCAGTTCTTC. It codes for CASKGQAIYNEQFF.

This chain links TRBV3-1 (or the pseudogene TRBV3-2) with TRBJ2-1; TRBD2 matches at 12 bases. V gave up 8 bases and J gave up 10 bases; unmatched junction bases: 9. The CDR3 runs 14 residues. CDR1 is LGHDT, CDR2 YNNKEL, per germline (reference sequence). The chain's CDR3 is CASFPSGGANEQFF. The DNA of the CDR3 is TGTGCCAGCTTCCCTAGCGGGGGGGCAAACGAGCAGTTCTTC.

This clone was found once. The chain links TRBV19 to TRBJ2-2; the match to TRBD1 covers 8 bases. Trimming cost V 3 bases and J 3 bases; bases outside gene matches: 3. The germline V gene encodes CDR1 LNHDA and CDR2 SQIVND (reference sequence). The length of the CDR3 is 15 residues. CDR3: CASSIQGADTGELFF. The CDR3, as DNA: TGTGCCAGTAGTATTCAGGGGGCGGACACCGGGGAGCTGTTTTTT.

The chain employs TRBV27 and TRBJ2-7, with a possible D match to TRBD1 (6 bases). V lost 1 base and J 5 bases, leaving 9 bases between the germline ends. Germline loops: CDR1 MNHEY, CDR2 SMNVEV (reference sequence). The CDR3 is made up of 13 amino acids. DNA for the CDR3: TGTGCCAGCAGTTTATTGGACAGCCACGAGCAGTACTTC. Translation gives CASSLLDSHEQYF.

The genes are TRBV23-1 and TRBJ1-6; maybe TRBD1 (5 bases). TRBV23-1 is given ORF status, its function remaining uncertain. Trimming cost V 8 bases and J 3 bases, with 14 bases left between them. CDR3 length equals 15 residues. DNA for the CDR3: TGCGCCAGCCGACGAATAGACAGCTATAATTCACCCCTCCACTTT. Translated, it gives CASRRIDSYNSPLHF.

This chain links TRBV5-1 with TRBJ2-2; no clear D gene. Germline CDR1 is SGHRS and CDR2 is YFSETQ. CDR3 length equals 16 residues. Trimming removed 4 bases from V and 1 base from J, with 14 bases in between. This chain's CDR3 is CASSHLGAQNTGELFF. In DNA form, the CDR3 reads TGCGCCAGCAGCCATCTAGGAGCGCAGAACACCGGGGAGCTGTTTTTT.

The chain has TRBV28 and TRBJ1-2, with no clear D. Germline assignment: CDR1 MDHEN and CDR2 SYDVKM. V shed 4 bases and J shed 8 bases, with 8 bases lying between them. CDR3 length: 11 residues. The CDR3 is CASSSLGGYTF. CDR3 coding DNA: TGTGCCAGCAGTTCGTTGGGCGGCTACACCTTC.

The chain is built from TRBV29-1 and TRBJ1-2; 8 bases are a match to TRBD1. Trimming removed 5 bases from V and 4 bases from J; junction bases left unmatched: 3. The CDR3 length is 12 residues. Germline CDR1 is SQVTM and CDR2 is ANQGSEA. The CDR3 loop reads CSVSQGAYGYTF. The CDR3 DNA reads TGCAGCGTTTCTCAGGGGGCCTATGGCTACACCTTC. The whole variable domain, remainder taken from reference TRBV29-1 and TRBJ1-2, is SAVISQKPSRDICQRGTSLTIQCQVDSQVTMMFWYRQQPGQSLTLIATANQGSEATYESGFVIDKFPISRPNLTFSTLTVSNMSPEDSSIYLCSVSQGAYGYTFGSGTRLTVV.

The V and J genes are TRBV30 and TRBJ1-2; 7 bases are shared with TRBD1. Trimming cost V 4 bases and J 5 bases; bases outside gene matches: 10. The CDR3 is 14 amino acids. CDR1 is GTSNPN, CDR2 SVGIG, per germline (reference sequence). The CDR3 DNA reads as TGTGCCTGGACTGGACAGGCTGGAGCTTATGGCTACACCTTC. Residues: CAWTGQAGAYGYTF. Based on the CDR3 plus reference TRBV30 and TRBJ1-2, the full variable domain is SQTIHQWPATLVQPVGSPLSLECTVEGTSNPNLYWYRQAAGRGLQLLFYSVGIGQISSEVPQNLSASRPQDRQFILSSKKLLLSDSGFYLCAWTGQAGAYGYTFGSGTRLTVV.